The rows below give T cell receptor beta chains drawn from one sample of a study of T cells in Graves' hyperthyroidism and ophthalmopathy. TCRdb reprocessed the multiplex PCR reads via MiXCR and lists one record per CDR3 protein. The sample holds hundreds of thousands of distinct CDR3 sequences, roughly 14% seen once. The source material was blood. These receptors were collected from a man between 18 and 35 years old with Graves' ophthalmopathy. CDR3s include the opening cysteine and the closing phenylalanine or tryptophan. The D gene is left open where the match is weak. Not all rows give a size; the values are once, few, many and, for expanded clones, a class.

V	size	J	D	CDR3	DNA
TRBV7-9	many	TRBJ2-5	-	CASSLVSRTRGQETQYF	TGTGCCAGCAGCTTAGTGTCCCGGACCAGGGGACAAGAGACCCAGTACTTC
TRBV27	-	TRBJ1-4	TRBD1	CARPGQRIEKLFF	TGTGCCAGACCGGGACAGCGTATTGAAAAACTGTTTTTT
TRBV7-8	many	TRBJ2-1	-	CASSLVDREQFF	TGTGCCAGCAGCTTAGTCGACAGGGAGCAGTTCTTC
TRBV20-1	few	TRBJ2-3	TRBD1	CSARGGRDRGTQYF	TGCAGTGCTAGAGGGGGTCGGGACAGGGGGACGCAGTATTTT
TRBV5-1	many	TRBJ2-3	-	CASSILHGSTDTQYF	TGCGCCAGCAGCATCCTACACGGCAGCACAGATACGCAGTATTTT
TRBV6-1	-	TRBJ2-3	-	CASSIAPEGGTDTQYF	TGTGCCAGCAGTATAGCCCCAGAGGGGGGCACAGATACGCAGTATTTT
TRBV9	-	TRBJ2-2	-	CASSVDRSDGELFF	TGTGCCAGCAGCGTAGACAGGTCGGACGGGGAGCTGTTTTTT
TRBV15	few	TRBJ1-1	-	CATSRGEREAFF	TGTGCCACCAGCAGAGGTGAGAGAGAAGCTTTCTTT
TRBV7-2	-	TRBJ1-4	-	CASSLHQPNEKLFF	TGTGCCAGCAGCTTACATCAGCCTAATGAAAAACTGTTTTTT
TRBV7-9	many	TRBJ1-1	-	CASRDSAEAFF	TGTGCCAGCAGGGACAGCGCTGAAGCTTTCTTT
TRBV12-3/TRBV12-4	many	TRBJ2-7	-	CASSFGDHSYEQYF	TGTGCCAGCAGTTTCGGTGACCACTCCTACGAGCAGTACTTC
TRBV9	many	TRBJ2-5	TRBD2	CASSVELSGSSQETQYF	TGTGCCAGCAGCGTAGAGTTGAGCGGGAGTAGCCAAGAGACCCAGTACTTC
TRBV20-1	many	TRBJ2-3	TRBD1	CSAGGGQGLDTQYF	TGCAGTGCTGGGGGAGGACAGGGATTAGATACGCAGTATTTT
TRBV6-6	many	TRBJ2-1	-	CASSYSYESDEQFF	TGTGCCAGCAGTTACTCATACGAAAGCGATGAGCAGTTCTTC
TRBV12-3/TRBV12-4	many	TRBJ2-1	-	CASSLLLSYNEQFF	TGTGCCAGCAGCTTACTGCTCTCTTACAATGAGCAGTTCTTC
TRBV6-2/TRBV6-3	many	TRBJ1-3	-	CASSYSGSSGNTIYF	TGTGCCAGCAGTTACAGCGGAAGCTCTGGAAACACCATATATTTT
TRBV19	-	TRBJ1-4	-	CASSPDDTVSDEKLFF	TGTGCCAGTAGTCCGGACGATACCGTTTCGGATGAAAAACTGTTTTTT
TRBV11-2	many	TRBJ2-1	TRBD2	CASSQGLASNEQFF	TGTGCCAGCAGCCAGGGACTAGCGTCGAATGAGCAGTTCTTC
TRBV5-1	many	TRBJ2-7	TRBD2	CASSFGLAGVFYEQYF	TGCGCCAGCAGCTTCGGACTAGCGGGAGTCTTCTACGAGCAGTACTTC
TRBV5-5	-	TRBJ2-7	TRBD1	CASSPSGTGLYEQYF	TGTGCCAGCAGCCCCTCAGGGACAGGATTATACGAGCAGTACTTC
TRBV12-3/TRBV12-4	few	TRBJ1-2	-	CASSPVRRRDMTIANYGYTF	TGTGCCAGCAGTCCCGTCCGGCGGCGGGACATGACTATAGCTAACTATGGCTACACCTTC
TRBV2	many	TRBJ1-1	-	CVPRVRAEAFF	TGTGTCCCGAGGGTGAGGGCTGAAGCTTTCTTT
TRBV18	-	TRBJ1-2	-	CASSPEPPPQGSYGYTF	TGTGCCAGCTCACCGGAACCACCCCCGCAGGGATCTTATGGCTACACCTTC
TRBV4-1	-	TRBJ2-7	-	CASSRPGTPTEQYF	TGCGCCAGCAGCCGACCCGGGACTCCTACCGAGCAGTACTTC
TRBV6-2/TRBV6-3	-	TRBJ1-3	-	CASSYSAGNTIYF	TGTGCCAGCAGTTACTCCGCTGGAAACACCATATATTTT
TRBV3-1	many	TRBJ2-3	-	CASSSTSTSRTDTQYF	TGTGCCAGCAGCTCCACATCGACCTCCCGCACAGATACGCAGTATTTT
TRBV5-1	few	TRBJ2-3	TRBD1	CASSLWTGPDTQYF	TGCGCCAGCAGCCTGTGGACAGGGCCAGATACGCAGTATTTT
TRBV12-3/TRBV12-4	many	TRBJ1-2	TRBD1	CASSFQGAIGYTF	TGTGCCAGCAGTTTTCAGGGGGCGATTGGCTACACCTTC
TRBV7-9	many	TRBJ2-7	TRBD2	CASSLALGLAEVLGSYEQYF	TGTGCCAGCAGCTTAGCTTTGGGACTAGCGGAAGTCTTGGGGTCCTACGAGCAGTACTTC
TRBV12-3/TRBV12-4	-	TRBJ1-2	TRBD1	CASSQDRVTYGYTF	TGTGCCAGCAGTCAGGACAGGGTTACCTATGGCTACACCTTC
TRBV9	few	TRBJ2-1	-	CASSATQPGEQFF	TGTGCCAGCAGCGCCACTCAGCCTGGTGAGCAGTTCTTC
TRBV4-1	many	TRBJ2-3	TRBD1	CASSHPGQGLTDTQYF	TGCGCCAGCAGCCATCCCGGACAGGGGCTCACAGATACGCAGTATTTT
TRBV12-5	many	TRBJ2-2	-	CASGSETGELFF	TGTGCTAGTGGTTCAGAGACCGGGGAGCTGTTTTTT
TRBV7-6	-	TRBJ2-2	-	CASSLERTGELFF	TGTGCCAGCAGCTTAGAGCGCACCGGGGAGCTGTTTTTT
TRBV3-1	-	TRBJ2-7	-	CASSQIDSPAYEQYF	TGTGCCAGCAGCCAAATCGACAGCCCCGCTTACGAGCAGTACTTC
TRBV2	-	TRBJ1-6	TRBD1	CASNPGQENSPLHF	TGTGCCAGCAACCCGGGACAGGAAAATTCACCCCTCCACTTT
TRBV10-3	few	TRBJ2-7	-	CAIWDERTYEQYF	TGTGCCATTTGGGACGAGAGAACATACGAGCAGTACTTC
TRBV4-2	-	TRBJ2-7	-	CASSQGAGTYEQYF	TGTGCCAGCAGCCAAGGTGCCGGGACCTACGAGCAGTACTTC
TRBV6-1	few	TRBJ1-2	-	CASSEGRGGPYGYTF	TGTGCCAGCAGTGAGGGTAGAGGCGGCCCCTATGGCTACACCTTC
TRBV5-5	many	TRBJ1-1	TRBD1	CASSFEQGRDTEAFF	TGTGCCAGCAGCTTCGAACAGGGGAGAGACACTGAAGCTTTCTTT
TRBV5-1	many	TRBJ2-7	-	CASSLEPGEAYEQYF	TGCGCCAGCAGCTTGGAGCCAGGGGAGGCCTACGAGCAGTACTTC
TRBV6-5	-	TRBJ1-6	-	CASSYEPKGYTPLHF	TGTGCCAGCAGTTACGAGCCCAAAGGCTATACACCCCTCCACTTT
TRBV7-9	many	TRBJ1-2	-	CASSLGTAHGYTF	TGTGCCAGCAGCTTAGGGACAGCTCATGGCTACACCTTC
TRBV10-2	few	TRBJ2-7	-	CASTATSLSGQYF	TGCGCCAGCACTGCCACTAGTCTGTCGGGGCAGTACTTC
TRBV24-1	-	TRBJ1-5	-	CATSELFGRGGGQPQHF	TGTGCCACCAGTGAGCTGTTCGGGAGGGGGGGCGGTCAGCCCCAGCATTTT
TRBV6-1	many	TRBJ1-1	-	CASSDLWQMNTEAFF	TGTGCCAGCAGTGATCTGTGGCAGATGAACACTGAAGCTTTCTTT
TRBV12-3/TRBV12-4	many	TRBJ2-1	-	CASSFGRGGDTEQFF	TGTGCCAGCAGTTTTGGTAGGGGGGGAGACACGGAGCAGTTCTTC
TRBV28	many	TRBJ2-1	TRBD1	CASSSTGTDYNEQFF	TGTGCCAGCAGTTCCACCGGGACAGACTACAATGAGCAGTTCTTC
TRBV5-4	many	TRBJ2-1	TRBD2	CASSLLTSGSNEQFF	TGTGCCAGCAGCCTTCTTACTAGCGGGAGCAATGAGCAGTTCTTC
TRBV20-1	many	TRBJ2-5	TRBD2	CSASASGSGETQYF	TGCAGTGCTAGCGCCAGCGGGAGCGGGGAGACCCAGTACTTC
TRBV11-3	-	TRBJ2-2	-	CASSLASAELFF	TGTGCCAGCAGCTTAGCGTCCGCGGAGCTGTTTTTT
TRBV30	few	TRBJ1-6	-	CAWSEMTGSPLHF	TGTGCCTGGAGCGAAATGACAGGATCACCCCTCCACTTT
TRBV6-5	-	TRBJ2-7	-	CASSYSRLQFSEQYF	TGTGCCAGCAGTTACTCGAGGCTACAATTCTCCGAGCAGTACTTC
TRBV6-1	-	TRBJ2-7	-	CASSADRTYEQYF	TGTGCCAGCAGTGCTGACAGAACCTACGAGCAGTACTTC